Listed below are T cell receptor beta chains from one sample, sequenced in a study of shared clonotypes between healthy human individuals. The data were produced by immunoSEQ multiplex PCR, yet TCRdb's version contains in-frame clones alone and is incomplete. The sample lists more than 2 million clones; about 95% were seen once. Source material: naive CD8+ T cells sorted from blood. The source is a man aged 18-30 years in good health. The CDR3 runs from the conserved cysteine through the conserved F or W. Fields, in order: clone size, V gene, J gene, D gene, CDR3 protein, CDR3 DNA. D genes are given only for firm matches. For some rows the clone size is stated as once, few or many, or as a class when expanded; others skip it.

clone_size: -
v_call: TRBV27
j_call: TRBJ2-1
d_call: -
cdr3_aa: CASSFGAGGSYNEQFF
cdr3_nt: TGTGCCAGCAGTTTTGGGGCTGGGGGCTCCTACAATGAGCAGTTCTTC

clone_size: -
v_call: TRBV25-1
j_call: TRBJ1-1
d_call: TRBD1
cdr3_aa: CASSEQGGPTEAFF
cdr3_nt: TGTGCCAGCAGTGAACAGGGGGGTCCGACTGAAGCTTTCTTT

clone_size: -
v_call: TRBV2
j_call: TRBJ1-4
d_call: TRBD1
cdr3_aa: CASKPGQGPGKLFF
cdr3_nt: TGTGCCAGCAAGCCGGGACAGGGGCCTGGGAAACTGTTTTTT

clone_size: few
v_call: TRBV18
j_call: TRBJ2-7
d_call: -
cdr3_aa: CASSPDPYEQYF
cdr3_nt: TGTGCCAGCTCACCAGACCCCTACGAGCAGTACTTC

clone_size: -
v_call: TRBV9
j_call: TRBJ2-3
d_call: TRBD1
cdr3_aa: CASGGTGTDTQYF
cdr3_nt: TGTGCCAGCGGAGGGACAGGTACAGATACGCAGTATTTT

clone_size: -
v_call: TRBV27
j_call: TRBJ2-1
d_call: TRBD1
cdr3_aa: CASSNSGTAYNEQFF
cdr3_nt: TGTGCCAGCAGTAATTCCGGGACAGCTTACAATGAGCAGTTCTTC

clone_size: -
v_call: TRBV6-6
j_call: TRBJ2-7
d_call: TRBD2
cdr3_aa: CASRVSGDYEQYF
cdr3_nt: TGTGCCAGCAGAGTGAGCGGGGATTACGAGCAGTACTTC

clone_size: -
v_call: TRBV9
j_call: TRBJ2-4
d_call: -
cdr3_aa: CASSVESGDKKYF
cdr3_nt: TGTGCCAGCAGCGTAGAAAGCGGGGACAAGAAGTACTTC

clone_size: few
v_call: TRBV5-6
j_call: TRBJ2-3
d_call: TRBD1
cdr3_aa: CASSFGTGGDTQYF
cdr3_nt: TGTGCCAGCAGCTTTGGGACAGGGGGAGATACGCAGTATTTT

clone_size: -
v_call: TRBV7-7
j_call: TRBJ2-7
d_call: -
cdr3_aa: CASSFGDGGEEQYF
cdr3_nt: TGTGCTAGCAGCTTCGGGGACGGCGGGGAGGAGCAGTACTTC

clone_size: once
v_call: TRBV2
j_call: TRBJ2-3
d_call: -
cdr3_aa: CASSEGVWGTDTQYF
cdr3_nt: TGTGCCAGCAGTGAGGGAGTGTGGGGCACAGATACGCAGTATTTT

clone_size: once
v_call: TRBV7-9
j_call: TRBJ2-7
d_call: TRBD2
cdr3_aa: CASSPWSPLAGYEQYF
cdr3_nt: TGTGCCAGCAGCCCCTGGTCCCCCCTAGCGGGCTACGAGCAGTACTTC

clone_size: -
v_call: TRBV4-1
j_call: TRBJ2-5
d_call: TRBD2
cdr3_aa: CASSQGEASGVQETQYF
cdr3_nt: TGCGCCAGCAGCCAAGGGGAGGCTAGCGGGGTCCAAGAGACCCAGTACTTC

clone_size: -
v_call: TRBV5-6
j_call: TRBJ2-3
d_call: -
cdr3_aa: CASSWDNWPDTQYF
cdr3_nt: TGTGCCAGCAGCTGGGACAATTGGCCAGATACGCAGTATTTT

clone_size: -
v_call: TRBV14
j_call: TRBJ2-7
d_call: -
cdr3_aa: CASSLVDSSYEQYF
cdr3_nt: TGTGCCAGCAGCCTTGTCGACAGTTCCTACGAGCAGTACTTC

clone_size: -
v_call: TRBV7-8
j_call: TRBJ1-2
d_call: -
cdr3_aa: CASSLAGSTGLEGYTF
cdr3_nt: TGTGCCAGCAGCTTAGCGGGATCGACAGGACTGGAAGGCTACACCTTC

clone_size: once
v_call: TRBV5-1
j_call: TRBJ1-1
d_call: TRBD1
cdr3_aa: CASSEGTGDTEAFF
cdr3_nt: TGCGCCAGCAGCGAGGGGACAGGGGACACTGAAGCTTTCTTT

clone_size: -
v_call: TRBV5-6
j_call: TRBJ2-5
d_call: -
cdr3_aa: CASSLIRGRGETQYF
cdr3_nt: TGTGCCAGCAGCTTAATCCGGGGGCGGGGTGAGACCCAGTACTTC

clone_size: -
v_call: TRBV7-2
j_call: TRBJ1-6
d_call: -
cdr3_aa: CASSLGQGMGWPLHF
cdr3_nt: TGTGCCAGCAGCTTAGGTCAGGGGATGGGATGGCCCCTCCACTTT

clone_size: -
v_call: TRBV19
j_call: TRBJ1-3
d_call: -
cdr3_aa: CASSIGTLTAGNTIYF
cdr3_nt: TGTGCCAGTAGTATAGGGACCCTTACTGCTGGAAACACCATATATTTT

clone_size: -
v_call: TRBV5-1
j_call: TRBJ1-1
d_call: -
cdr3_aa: CASSLAQGGTRDTEAFF
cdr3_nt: TGCGCCAGCAGCTTGGCCCAGGGTGGAACTCGGGACACTGAAGCTTTCTTT

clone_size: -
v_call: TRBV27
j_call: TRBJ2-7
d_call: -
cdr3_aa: CASSFSRGPRSYEQYF
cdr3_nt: TGTGCCAGCAGTTTCTCCCGGGGGCCCCGCTCCTACGAGCAGTACTTC

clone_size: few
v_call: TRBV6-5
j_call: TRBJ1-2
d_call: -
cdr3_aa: CASSFYTGYGYTF
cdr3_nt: TGTGCCAGCAGTTTCTACACAGGGTATGGCTACACCTTC

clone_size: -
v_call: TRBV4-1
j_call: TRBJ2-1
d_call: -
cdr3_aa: CASSQGLYNEQFF
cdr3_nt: TGCGCCAGCAGCCAAGGCCTTTACAATGAGCAGTTCTTC

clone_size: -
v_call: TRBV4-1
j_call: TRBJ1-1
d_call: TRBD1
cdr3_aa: CASSQKTGGVTEAFF
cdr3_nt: TGCGCCAGCAGCCAAAAAACAGGGGGCGTCACTGAAGCTTTCTTT

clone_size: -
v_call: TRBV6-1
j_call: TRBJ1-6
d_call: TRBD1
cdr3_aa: CASRTGHSPLHF
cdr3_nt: TGTGCCAGTCGGACAGGGCACTCACCCCTCCACTTT

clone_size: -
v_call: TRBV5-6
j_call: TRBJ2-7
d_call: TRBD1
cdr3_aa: CASSSGTGLYEQYF
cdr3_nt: TGTGCCAGCAGCTCGGGGACAGGTCTCTACGAGCAGTACTTC

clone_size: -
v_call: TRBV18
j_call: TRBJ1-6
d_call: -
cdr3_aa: CASSPPDKGGPGNSPLHF
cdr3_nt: TGTGCCAGCTCACCACCGGATAAAGGGGGACCCGGGAATTCACCCCTCCACTTT

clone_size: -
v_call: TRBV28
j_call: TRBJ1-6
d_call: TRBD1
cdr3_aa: CASGTGDNSPLHF
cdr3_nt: TGTGCCAGTGGGACAGGCGATAATTCACCCCTCCACTTT

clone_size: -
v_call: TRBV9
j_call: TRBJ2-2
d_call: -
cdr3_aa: CASSSTPGSTGELFF
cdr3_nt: TGTGCCAGCAGCTCGACCCCGGGGTCCACCGGGGAGCTGTTTTTT

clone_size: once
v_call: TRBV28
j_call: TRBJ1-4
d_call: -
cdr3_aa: CASRFPGVNEKLFF
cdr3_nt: TGTGCCAGCCGATTCCCGGGGGTTAATGAAAAACTGTTTTTT

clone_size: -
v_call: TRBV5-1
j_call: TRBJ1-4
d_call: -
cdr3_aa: CASSLNEKLFF
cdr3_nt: TGCGCCAGCAGCTTGAATGAAAAACTGTTTTTT

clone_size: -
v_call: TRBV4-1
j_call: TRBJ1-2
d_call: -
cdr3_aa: CASSHPTTPGGYTF
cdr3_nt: TGCGCCAGCAGCCACCCAACGACCCCGGGAGGCTACACCTTC

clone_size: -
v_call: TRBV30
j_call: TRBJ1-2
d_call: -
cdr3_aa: CAWSPVERTADGYTF
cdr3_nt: TGTGCCTGGAGTCCGGTCGAAAGGACAGCGGATGGCTACACCTTC

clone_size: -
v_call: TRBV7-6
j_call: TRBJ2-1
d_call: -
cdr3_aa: CASSLNGQVEEQFF
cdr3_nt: TGTGCCAGCAGCTTAAACGGGCAGGTGGAGGAGCAGTTCTTC

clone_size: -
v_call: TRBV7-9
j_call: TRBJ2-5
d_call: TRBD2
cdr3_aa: CASSPPASGTWTQYF
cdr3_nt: TGTGCCAGCAGCCCCCCGGCTAGCGGGACCTGGACCCAGTACTTC

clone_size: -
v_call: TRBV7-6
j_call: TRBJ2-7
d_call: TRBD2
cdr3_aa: CASSLGRLAFPYEQYF
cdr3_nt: TGTGCCAGCAGCTTAGGACGACTAGCTTTTCCTTACGAGCAGTACTTC

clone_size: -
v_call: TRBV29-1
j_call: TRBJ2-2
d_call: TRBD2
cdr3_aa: CSSRLATGELFF
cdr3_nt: TGCAGCTCGAGACTAGCCACCGGGGAGCTGTTTTTT

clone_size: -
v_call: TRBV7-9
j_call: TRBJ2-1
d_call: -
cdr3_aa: CASSSSWSSYNEQFF
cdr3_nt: TGTGCCAGCAGCTCCAGTTGGAGCTCCTACAATGAGCAGTTCTTC

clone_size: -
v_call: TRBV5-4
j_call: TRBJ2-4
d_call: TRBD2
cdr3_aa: CASSTSGRAPNIQYF
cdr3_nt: TGTGCCAGCAGTACTAGCGGGAGGGCCCCGAACATTCAGTACTTC

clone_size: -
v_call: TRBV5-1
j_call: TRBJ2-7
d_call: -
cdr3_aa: CASSLVSPGASYEQYF
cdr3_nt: TGCGCCAGCAGCTTGGTAAGTCCCGGTGCATCCTACGAGCAGTACTTC

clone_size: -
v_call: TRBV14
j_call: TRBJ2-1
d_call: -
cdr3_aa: CASSQDRGSLYNEQFF
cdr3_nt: TGTGCCAGCAGCCAAGACAGAGGCAGCCTCTACAATGAGCAGTTCTTC